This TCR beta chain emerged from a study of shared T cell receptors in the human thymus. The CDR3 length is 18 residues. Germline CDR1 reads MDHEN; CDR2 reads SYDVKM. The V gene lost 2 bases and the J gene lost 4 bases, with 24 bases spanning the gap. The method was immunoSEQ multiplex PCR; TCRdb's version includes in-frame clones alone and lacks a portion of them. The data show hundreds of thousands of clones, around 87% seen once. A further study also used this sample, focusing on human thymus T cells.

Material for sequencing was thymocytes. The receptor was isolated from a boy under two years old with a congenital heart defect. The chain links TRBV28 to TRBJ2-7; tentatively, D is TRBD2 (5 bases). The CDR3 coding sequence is TGTGCCAGCAGTTTACGTCTGGCGGGCAGGCCTCATCGATACGAGCAGTACTTC. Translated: CASSLRLAGRPHRYEQYF.